Each of the 4 T cell receptor beta chains below was sequenced from the same sample in a study of T cell responses to AZD1222 COVID-19 vaccine. Data came from immunoSEQ multiplex PCR; TCRdb stores just in-frame clones and leaves some out. The sample carries under 150,000 clones, around 91% recorded once. The source material was peripheral blood, sampled 28 days after the second AZD1222 dose. These receptor sequences come from an adult who received the AZD1222 COVID-19 vaccine.

The rearrangement joins TRBV7-2 to TRBJ1-5; TRBD1 aligns across 7 bases. In germline, CDR1 is SGHTA, CDR2 FQGNSA. The CDR3 totals 15 residues. After removal of 5 bases from V and 1 base from J, the junction contained 5 bases not matched to a gene. The CDR3 loop reads CASSETGFSNQPQHF. The CDR3 DNA reads as TGTGCCAGCAGCGAGACAGGGTTCAGCAATCAGCCCCAGCATTTT.

This clone has just one count. The genes are TRBV7-9 and TRBJ2-1; possibly TRBD2 for D (6 bases). V was trimmed by 3 bases and J by 6 bases, leaving 9 bases between them. CDR3 length equals 13 residues. CDR1 and CDR2 from the germline V gene are SEHNR and FQNEAQ (reference sequence). The CDR3 DNA is TGTGCCAGCAGCTTCGGAGGGCCCAATGAGCAGTTCTTC. Its protein is CASSFGGPNEQFF.

The chain joins TRBV30 to TRBJ2-3, with no clear D. The V gene lost 5 bases and the J gene lost 3 bases, with 9 bases spanning the gap. This CDR3 has 12 residues. The germline V gene has CDR1 GTSNPN and CDR2 SVGIG (reference sequence). In DNA, the CDR3 is TGTGCCTGGGCTGATTATACAGATACGCAGTATTTT. This translates into CAWADYTDTQYF.

This clone was recorded once. This sequence joins TRBV28 and TRBJ1-2; no clear D gene. In germline, CDR1 is MDHEN, CDR2 SYDVKM. The V end lost 6 bases, the J end lost 3 bases, and 11 bases lay between the germline ends. This CDR3 has 13 amino acids. In DNA form, the CDR3 reads TGTGCCAGCAGAAACGGGGTAGACTATGGCTACACCTTC. It translates to CASRNGVDYGYTF.